This TCR beta chain was sequenced in a study of blood T cell repertoires in COVID-19. The V gene's germline CDR1 is DFQATT and CDR2 SNEGSKA (reference sequence). The CDR3 covers 15 residues. The junction had 13 bases not matched to a gene; V was cut back by 3 bases and J by 6 bases. TCRdb's copy holds only in-frame clones and misses some; the assay was immunoSEQ multiplex PCR. The sample yields more than 300,000 clones, 90% to 95% seen once. Individuals in the exposed group had encountered a COVID-19 case within 2 weeks preceding study entry. The chain is built from TRBV20-1 and TRBJ2-7, with 8 bases lining up with TRBD2. The source material was PBMCs or T cells enriched from blood (not recorded which). This TCR was sampled from a woman between 25 and 40 years old who had been exposed to COVID-19. The CDR3 here is CSASIPGLGFSEQYF. DNA for the CDR3: TGCAGTGCTAGTATACCGGGACTAGGTTTTTCCGAGCAGTACTTC.